This entry features one TCR beta chain sequence. The antigen remains unidentified. The source of the sample is a study of tumor-infiltrating lymphocytes in primary liver carcinoma. Study in general: Donors had hepatocellular carcinoma or combined HCC and intrahepatic cholangiocarcinoma.

There are 13 residues in the CDR3. Per germline, CDR1 SNHLY and CDR2 FYNNEI. The study co-extracted DNA and RNA from approximately 20-30 mg of unsorted bulk tissue. The patients carried chronic HBV infection and had received no treatment. Histology found more than 80% viable tumor cells per sample. Broader study findings: Blood had a significantly lower top-250-clone fraction than tumors did (p = 0.039).

Starting material of 500 to 600 ng total RNA yielded TCR beta cDNA via a constant-region primer. Amplification in three nested multiplex PCR rounds with slightly modified ARM-PCR gave rise to TCR beta libraries. The study ran its first two PCR rounds for roughly 10 cycles each, using TRBV1-TRBV30 forward primers and a C-beta reverse primer. TCRdb independently ran MiXCR on the multiplex PCR reads; one entry per CDR3 protein. This table holds about 190,000 distinct CDR3 sequences, about 85% found once. The chain uses TRBV2 and TRBJ2-7; D gene ambiguous. Sequenced input: tumor tissue from primary liver carcinoma. The receptor comes from a man aged 40-55 years with primary liver carcinoma and hepatitis B virus infection. The chain's CDR3 is CVCSPWVSYEQYF. In nucleotides, the CDR3 is TGTGTCTGCAGTCCCTGGGTCTCCTACGAGCAGTACTTC.